Sequencing of this T cell receptor beta chain was carried out in a study of identical twins. Study results and limitations: Where beta out-of-frame sequences were concerned, excess twin sharing was weaker. Findings came from cross-sectional statistics, without long-term follow-up of donors. A partial confounding effect on zero-insertion analyses could come from invariant MAIT and iNKT cells. Modeled out-of-frame TCR alpha sharing in monozygotic twins fell below observed levels.

This CDR3 spans 13 amino acids. Per the germline V gene, CDR1 is KGHDR and CDR2 is SFDVKD. The V gene lost 7 bases and the J gene lost 7 bases, with 13 bases spanning the gap. This clonotype was detected a few times. Its antigen is undetermined. TCRdb itself ran the 5' RACE reads through MiXCR, one entry per CDR3 protein. The sample shows roughly 350,000 distinct CDR3 sequences, roughly 10% of them seen only once. The specimen was naive T cells sorted from blood. The gene calls are TRBV24-1 and TRBJ2-1; no firm D call. This TCR derives from a woman in her fifties or sixties in good health. The CDR3 here is CATRGILGNEQFF. CDR3 in DNA: TGTGCCACCAGGGGGATATTAGGGAATGAGCAGTTCTTC.